The 10 T cell receptor beta chains below all came from one sample that was sequenced in a study of cytomegalovirus exposure and HLA in healthy donors. It was with 60 Vbeta and 13 Jbeta primers that the PCR ran. The assay was immunoSEQ multiplex PCR, and TCRdb's table has in-frame clones only and misses some. The sample lists about 110,000 clones, roughly 63% occurring once. Sequences were obtained from PBMCs. The receptors originated from a woman between 65 and 79 years old in good health and CMV-seropositive.

V is TRBV29-1 and J is TRBJ1-2; weak D call: TRBD1 (6 bases). Germline CDR1 and CDR2: SQVTM and ANQGSEA. Trimming left V 7 bases short and J 3 bases short, with 15 bases between. CDR3 length: 13 residues. CDR3 in amino acids: CSGEDSVDYGYTF. The CDR3, as DNA: TGCAGCGGAGAGGACAGTGTGGACTATGGCTACACCTTC.

The rearrangement joins TRBV5-6 to TRBJ1-5; 7 positions match TRBD1. Germline V gene sequence: CDR1 SGHDT, CDR2 YYEEEE. J lost 2 bases, V lost 4 bases, and 6 bases had no gene match. The CDR3 consists of 15 residues. In nucleotides, the CDR3 is TGTGCCAGCAGCGATCAGGGGGGTGGCAATCAGCCCCAGCATTTT. Translation: CASSDQGGGNQPQHF.

The chain uses TRBV29-1 and TRBJ2-2; tentative D call: TRBD2 (5 bases). The CDR3 sequence is 14 residues long. Germline assignment: CDR1 SQVTM and CDR2 ANQGSEA. Trimming shortened V by 3 bases and J by 3 bases, and 11 bases separated the two germline ends. CDR3 amino acids: CSVERLADTGELFF. In DNA, the CDR3 is TGCAGCGTTGAGCGGCTAGCAGACACCGGGGAGCTGTTTTTT.

The chain employs TRBV19 and TRBJ1-3; D not certain. There are 14 residues in the CDR3. Trimming pared 9 bases from V and 3 bases from J, leaving 15 bases between. Germline V gene sequence: CDR1 LNHDA, CDR2 SQIVND (reference sequence). The CDR3 loop is CASRGGSSGNTIYF. The CDR3, as DNA: TGTGCCAGCAGAGGCGGGTCTAGTGGAAACACCATATATTTT.

This chain uses TRBV10-3 with TRBJ2-7; D gene uncertain. The CDR3 contains 12 residues. V lost 5 bases and J 7 bases, leaving 12 bases between the germline ends. Per the germline V gene, CDR1 is ENHRY and CDR2 is SYGVKD. In nucleotides, the CDR3 is TGTGCCATCAGTAGCACCCCCTTAGAGCAGTACTTC. Protein sequence: CAISSTPLEQYF.

This clone was detected once. The chain employs TRBV4-2 and TRBJ1-3; tentative D call: TRBD1 (5 bases). Germline V gene lookup returns CDR1 LGHNA and CDR2 YNFKEQ. There are 16 residues in the CDR3. Trimming pared 1 base from V and 0 bases from J, leaving 10 bases between. The CDR3: CASSQGPGASGNTIYF. CDR3 bases: TGTGCCAGCAGCCAAGGGCCTGGGGCCTCTGGAAACACCATATATTTT.

This clone was recorded a few times. The chain has TRBV10-1 and TRBJ1-6, with D tentatively TRBD1 (6 bases). Germline CDR1 is WNHNN and CDR2 is SYGVQD (reference sequence). V was shortened by 4 bases and J by 7 bases, with 11 bases between the two germline ends. This CDR3 comprises 14 residues. In DNA form, the CDR3 reads TGCGCCAGCAGTGCCCAGGACAGAAATTCACCCCTCCACTTT. This translates into CASSAQDRNSPLHF.

The J gene is TRBJ1-1, the V gene TRBV5-1; TRBD1 might be the D (5 bases). Germline V lookup: CDR1 SGHRS, CDR2 YFSETQ. This CDR3 has 15 amino acids. Trimming stripped 1 base from V and 4 bases from J, with 14 bases between. Here the CDR3 reads CASSLSAPGGTEAFF. In DNA, the CDR3 is TGCGCCAGCAGCTTGTCGGCCCCGGGGGGCACTGAAGCTTTCTTT.

This chain joins TRBV6-4 and TRBJ1-1, with unresolved D. CDR1 is MRHNA and CDR2 is SNTAGT in the germline V gene. Trimming removed 2 bases at V and 0 bases at J, with 4 bases between. The CDR3 extends over 13 amino acids. In DNA, the CDR3 is TGTGCCAGCAGTGACGAGATGAACACTGAAGCTTTCTTT. Protein sequence: CASSDEMNTEAFF.

The chain has TRBV6-6 and TRBJ2-7; 7 bases fit TRBD2. The length of the CDR3 is 14 residues. The germline CDR1 and CDR2 sequences are MNHNY and SVGAGI (reference sequence). J gave up 6 bases and V 2 bases, and 7 bases lay outside the gene matches. The CDR3 here is CASSYPGGSGEQYF. Here the CDR3 DNA reads TGTGCCAGCAGTTACCCGGGGGGTTCGGGCGAGCAGTACTTC.